The T cell receptor beta chain described here comes from a study of identical twins. TCRdb reprocessed the 5' RACE reads with MiXCR, giving one entry per CDR3 protein. The repertoire holds more than 400,000 distinct CDR3 sequences, with roughly 15% as singletons. CDR3 length: 16 residues. The germline V gene has CDR1 LNHNV and CDR2 YYDKDF (reference sequence). The germline V and J ends were trimmed by 5 bases and 0 bases, with 16 bases remaining between them. These data also formed part of another study, on yellow fever vaccine responses in identical twins.

The J gene is TRBJ1-1, the V gene TRBV15; a possible D gene is TRBD1 (6 bases). The TCR sequence derives from a woman between 18 and 29 years old in good health. Sample: CD4+ T cells sorted from blood. The CDR3 nucleotides read TGTGCCACCAGCCCATCCGGGGGCAGCCTGAACACTGAAGCTTTCTTT. It is translated as CATSPSGGSLNTEAFF.